This entry concerns a single T cell receptor beta chain. Its matching antigen is unknown. The sample is drawn from a study of T cell responses to AZD1222 COVID-19 vaccine. Overall study findings and caveats: The donor cohort was predominantly white British with a female majority, and clonal diversity may have been underestimated. Spike-specific TCRs gained breadth and depth after people received two AZD1222 doses. Baseline seropositives among AZD1222 recipients totaled only five or six.

The CDR3 runs to 14 residues. CDR1 SNHLY and CDR2 FYNNEI come from the germline V gene. V was shortened by 2 bases and J by 4 bases, with 12 bases between the two germline ends. The protocol was immunoSEQ multiplex PCR, while the TCRdb copy is restricted to in-frame clones and leaves out a portion. The top ten hold around 7% of the sample, which has 70,000 to 95,000 clones, around nine tenths seen once. The material sequenced was peripheral blood, taken 28 days after the second AZD1222 dose. The chain employs TRBV2 and TRBJ2-7, with D perhaps TRBD1 (5 bases). The TCR originated in an adult who received the AZD1222 COVID-19 vaccine. CDR3 DNA sequence: TGTGCCAGCAGTGAAAAGACAGCTCCTTACGAGCAGTACTTC. Amino acid sequence: CASSEKTAPYEQYF.